These 20 T cell receptor beta chains came from one sample sequenced in a study of shared clonotypes between healthy human individuals. The method was immunoSEQ multiplex PCR; TCRdb's version includes in-frame clones alone and lacks a portion of them. The table has hundreds of thousands of clones, 76% seen once. The sequencing sample was made of PBMCs. These receptors originate from a woman in her 40s in good health. Some clones in this sample may be carry-over from other donors' samples.

V usage is TRBV10-3 and J usage is TRBJ1-5; possible D gene TRBD1, 5 bases. The ends were cut back, 6 bases at V and 4 bases at J, with 10 bases in the middle. Per the germline V gene, CDR1 is ENHRY and CDR2 is SYGVKD. This CDR3 contains 13 residues. CDR3 bases: TGTGCCATCAGAGGGGCCTGGAATCAGCCCCAGCATTTT. Translation: CAIRGAWNQPQHF.

The chain recombines TRBV14 with TRBJ2-5; 13 bases map to TRBD2. V lost 1 base, J lost 0 bases, and 5 bases stayed unmatched. Germline CDR1 and CDR2: SGHDN and FVKESK. The CDR3 extends over 18 amino acids. This CDR3 is CASSQGGLAGPYQETQYF. Here the CDR3 DNA reads TGTGCCAGCAGCCAAGGGGGACTAGCGGGACCGTACCAAGAGACCCAGTACTTC. Together with reference TRBV14 and TRBJ2-5, the CDR3 gives the full variable domain: EAGVTQFPSHSVIEKGQTVTLRCDPISGHDNLYWYRRVMGKEIKFLLHFVKESKQDESGMPNNRFLAERTGGTYSTLKVQPAELEDSGVYFCASSQGGLAGPYQETQYFGPGTRLLVL.

The rearrangement joins TRBV2 to TRBJ2-5; D possibly corresponds to TRBD1 (6 bases). Trimming cost V 11 bases and J 5 bases, with 15 bases left between them. Germline CDR1 SNHLY, CDR2 FYNNEI. This CDR3 is 12 amino acids long. The DNA for the CDR3 is TGTGCCGGAAGACAGGATGGGGAGACCCAGTACTTC. It translates to CAGRQDGETQYF.

In its sample, this clone was seen once. The chain has TRBV27 and TRBJ2-1, with 15 bases matching TRBD2. J gave up 4 bases and V 5 bases, and 6 bases lay outside the gene matches. CDR1 is MNHEY, CDR2 SMNVEV, per germline (reference sequence). CDR3 length: 17 amino acids. CDR3 region: CASSPGLAGGKYNEQFF. The CDR3 DNA is TGTGCCAGCAGTCCAGGACTAGCGGGAGGGAAATACAATGAGCAGTTCTTC.

A word on this clone: Since a much larger clone is just one base distant, this may be a read error. The CDR3 does not end in the conserved phenylalanine or tryptophan, so this is likely a read error. The rearrangement links TRBV30 to TRBJ1-5; 12 bases line up with TRBD1. The CDR3 covers 17 residues. Germline values: CDR1 GTSNPN, CDR2 SVGIG (reference sequence). The ends lost 1 base at V and 6 bases at J; junction bases unmatched: 10. CDR3 in DNA: TGTGCCTGGAGTGCCCTCGGGGGACAGGGGGCGAGTCAGCCCCAGCATTCT. It specifies CAWSALGGQGASQPQHS.

In its sample, this clone was seen a few times. The genes are TRBV19 and TRBJ1-5; 7 bases match TRBD1. Looked up from germline, CDR1 is LNHDA and CDR2 is SQIVND (reference sequence). The CDR3 loop spans 16 amino acids. V shed 4 bases and J 2 bases; nucleotides not matched to a gene: 8. Here the CDR3 DNA reads TGTGCCAGTAGTACCAACAGGGGTTTCGGCAATCAGCCCCAGCATTTT. Translating it yields CASSTNRGFGNQPQHF.

The V call is TRBV18, the J call TRBJ2-7; D remains ambiguous. Germline V lookup: CDR1 KGHSH, CDR2 LQKENI. V was trimmed by 1 base and J by 3 bases, leaving 10 bases between them. The length of the CDR3 is 14 residues. CDR3 protein: CASSPQGIGYEQYF. The CDR3 coding sequence is TGTGCCAGCTCACCACAGGGTATCGGCTACGAGCAGTACTTC.

The V call is TRBV27, the J call TRBJ1-5; 7 bases match TRBD1. V trimming: 0 bases; J trimming: 2 bases; junction bases outside the gene matches: 1. Germline V gives CDR1 MNHEY, CDR2 SMNVEV (reference sequence). CDR3 length: 15 amino acids. CDR3 protein: CASSLSGGGNQPQHF. CDR3 DNA sequence: TGTGCCAGCAGTTTATCAGGGGGCGGCAATCAGCCCCAGCATTTT.

The rearrangement uses TRBV9 and TRBJ2-1; D gene uncertain. CDR1 SGDLS and CDR2 YYNGEE come from the germline V gene. The V end was cut by 3 bases, the J end by 3 bases, with 13 bases between. The CDR3 runs 15 residues. DNA for the CDR3: TGTGCCAGCAGCGCCGACGTTCGCTACTACAATGAGCAGTTCTTC. Translated: CASSADVRYYNEQFF.

The rearrangement links TRBV5-1 to TRBJ2-7; 7 nucleotides align to TRBD2. The CDR3 contains 13 residues. Germline trimming cut 5 bases from V and 1 base from J; bases unmatched to any gene: 3. The germline gives CDR1 SGHRS, CDR2 YFSETQ. The CDR3 is CASRASGSYEQYF. The CDR3 DNA follows: TGCGCCAGCAGGGCTAGCGGTTCCTACGAGCAGTACTTC. Complete variable domain (other parts from reference TRBV5-1 and TRBJ2-7): KAGVTQTPRYLIKTRGQQVTLSCSPISGHRSVSWYQQTPGQGLQFLFEYFSETQRNKGNFPGRFSGRQFSNSRSEMNVSTLELGDSALYLCASRASGSYEQYFGPGTRLTVT.

This sequence joins TRBV7-8 and TRBJ1-5, with TRBD1 matching over 7 bases. The CDR3 spans 16 residues. CDR1 is SGHVS, CDR2 FQNEAQ, per germline. V lost 2 bases, J lost 3 bases, and 7 bases stayed unmatched. In DNA form, the CDR3 reads TGTGCCAGCAGCTTATGGGGGGGACAGAACAATCAGCCCCAGCATTTT. It yields the protein CASSLWGGQNNQPQHF.

The chain employs TRBV29-1 and TRBJ2-5; D is unresolved. V was trimmed by 0 bases and J by 0 bases, leaving 11 bases between them. CDR1 and CDR2 from the germline V gene are SQVTM and ANQGSEA. The CDR3 is made up of 15 amino acids. The CDR3 here is CSVEDSPSDQETQYF. The CDR3 nucleotides read TGCAGCGTTGAAGACTCCCCGTCCGACCAAGAGACCCAGTACTTC.

The CDR3 is CASSRQRGTSGDSYEQYF. CDR3 coding DNA: TGTGCCAGCAGCCGCCAACGAGGGACTAGCGGGGACTCCTACGAGCAGTACTTC. The chain couples TRBV4-2 to TRBJ2-7; 13 bases map to TRBD2. Losses at the gene ends were 4 bases for V and 0 bases for J; bases not matched to a gene: 9. This CDR3 comprises 18 residues. Germline V gene sequence: CDR1 LGHNA, CDR2 YNFKEQ.

The V gene is TRBV6-5, the J gene TRBJ1-4, with a weak D call TRBD1 (5 bases). In germline, CDR1 is MNHEY, CDR2 SVGAGI. Trimming pared 8 bases from V and 3 bases from J, leaving 16 bases between. This CDR3 has 15 residues. This CDR3 is CASAKRRQPNEKLFF. In nucleotides, the CDR3 is TGTGCCAGCGCAAAGAGGAGACAGCCTAATGAAAAACTGTTTTTT.

This clone was picked up a small number of times. As DNA, the CDR3 is TGTGCCAGCAGTTCCCGGGCCCTAGCTAACTATGGCTACACCTTC. Its protein product is CASSSRALANYGYTF. V is TRBV6-5 and J is TRBJ1-2; unclear D gene. Germline assignment: CDR1 MNHEY and CDR2 SVGAGI. This CDR3 contains 15 residues. Trimming shortened V by 4 bases and J by 0 bases, and 12 bases separated the two germline ends.

The chain is built from TRBV4-2 and TRBJ2-3; unclear D gene. The germline V gene has CDR1 LGHNA and CDR2 YNFKEQ. The CDR3 has 12 amino acids. The V end lost 4 bases, the J end lost 5 bases, and 7 bases lay between the germline ends. This CDR3 is CASSRDGDTQYF. In nucleotides, the CDR3 is TGTGCCAGCAGCCGGGATGGAGATACGCAGTATTTT.

The chain is built from TRBV11-1 and TRBJ2-1; D is unclear. Germline CDR1 is SGHAT and CDR2 is FQDESV (reference sequence). Trimming left V 4 bases short and J 5 bases short, with 15 bases between. The CDR3 has 15 amino acids. In DNA, the CDR3 is TGTGCCAGCAGCTCACAACGTCGGCTTGACAATGAGCAGTTCTTC. It is translated as CASSSQRRLDNEQFF.

V usage is TRBV29-1 and J usage is TRBJ1-2; D remains ambiguous. From germline, CDR1 is SQVTM and CDR2 ANQGSEA. The CDR3 consists of 13 residues. Trimming left V 4 bases short and J 5 bases short, with 14 bases between. The DNA of the CDR3 is TGCAGCGTTGCGACGGGCCTTGGATATGGCTACACCTTC. This gives the protein CSVATGLGYGYTF.

The chain uses TRBV11-2 and TRBJ2-1; possibly TRBD2 for D (5 bases). This CDR3 contains 14 residues. The ends were cut back, 5 bases at V and 2 bases at J, with 10 bases in the middle. CDR1 is SGHAT and CDR2 is FQNNGV in the germline V gene. The CDR3 here is CASSPGLTYNEQFF. The CDR3 region has the DNA TGTGCCAGCAGCCCCGGACTGACCTACAATGAGCAGTTCTTC. The complete variable domain, with remaining parts taken from reference TRBV11-2 and TRBJ2-1, reads EAGVAQSPRYKIIEKRQSVAFWCNPISGHATLYWYQQILGQGPKLLIQFQNNGVVDDSQLPKDRFSAERLKGVDSTLKIQPAKLEDSAVYLCASSPGLTYNEQFFGPGTRLTVL.

V and J are TRBV4-2 and TRBJ2-7, with 8 bases that match TRBD2. J gave up 1 base and V 2 bases, and 10 bases lay outside the gene matches. Germline assignment: CDR1 LGHNA and CDR2 YNFKEQ. This CDR3 is 17 amino acids long. The CDR3 coding sequence is TGTGCCAGCAGCCAACCTCGGACTAGCTCGGGGTCCTACGAGCAGTACTTC. Translating it yields CASSQPRTSSGSYEQYF.